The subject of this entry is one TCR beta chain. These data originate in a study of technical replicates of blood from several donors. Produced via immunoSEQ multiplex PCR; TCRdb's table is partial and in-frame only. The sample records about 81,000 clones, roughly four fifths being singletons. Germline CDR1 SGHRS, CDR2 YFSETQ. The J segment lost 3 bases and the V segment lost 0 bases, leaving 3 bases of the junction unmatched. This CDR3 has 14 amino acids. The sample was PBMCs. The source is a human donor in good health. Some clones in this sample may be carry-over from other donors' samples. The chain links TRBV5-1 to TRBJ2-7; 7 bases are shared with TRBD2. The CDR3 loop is CASSLAPSGYEQYF. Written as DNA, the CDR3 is TGCGCCAGCAGCTTGGCCCCTAGCGGCTACGAGCAGTACTTC.